The next 3 T cell receptor beta chains were all read from a single sample in a study of cytomegalovirus exposure and HLA in healthy donors. Primers: 60 Vbeta forward and 13 Jbeta reverse. The repertoire was sequenced with immunoSEQ multiplex PCR; TCRdb's copy has only in-frame clones and lacks some. The sample records some 170,000 clones, roughly 77% being singletons. Sequencing was done on a sample of PBMCs. These receptors originate from a man aged 25 to 40 in good health and CMV-seropositive.

The CDR3 nucleotides are TGTGCCAGCAGCTTTTTAGGCGGGTCCTACGAGCAGTACTTC. Translated, it gives CASSFLGGSYEQYF. This chain links TRBV5-6 with TRBJ2-7, with a tentative D call TRBD2 (5 bases). This CDR3 is 14 amino acids long. CDR1 and CDR2 from the germline V gene are SGHDT and YYEEEE. V was pared by 2 bases and J by 1 base, with 10 bases between.

The V call is TRBV11-2, the J call TRBJ1-6; 7 nucleotides align to TRBD1. This CDR3 has 14 residues. Germline loops: CDR1 SGHAT, CDR2 FQNNGV. After removal of 5 bases from V and 10 bases from J, the junction contained 8 bases not matched to a gene. CDR3 sequence (DNA): TGTGCCAGCAGCGAAAACAGGGGAGACTCACCCCTCCACTTT. This sequence encodes CASSENRGDSPLHF. Complete variable domain (other parts from reference TRBV11-2 and TRBJ1-6): EAGVAQSPRYKIIEKRQSVAFWCNPISGHATLYWYQQILGQGPKLLIQFQNNGVVDDSQLPKDRFSAERLKGVDSTLKIQPAKLEDSAVYLCASSENRGDSPLHFGNGTRLTVT.

The chain recombines TRBV7-9 with TRBJ2-5; TRBD2 matches at 8 bases. CDR3 length: 16 residues. CDR1 and CDR2 from the germline V gene are SEHNR and FQNEAQ (reference sequence). After removal of 5 bases from V and 4 bases from J, the junction contained 12 bases not matched to a gene. The chain's CDR3 is CASSPRLAGLRETQYF. The CDR3 nucleotides read TGTGCCAGCAGCCCTAGGTTAGCGGGGCTAAGAGAGACCCAGTACTTC. Full variable domain (remainder filled in from reference TRBV7-9 and TRBJ2-5): DTGVSQNPRHKITKRGQNVTFRCDPISEHNRLYWYRQTLGQGPEFLTYFQNEAQLEKSRLLSDRFSAERPKGSFSTLEIQRTEQGDSAMYLCASSPRLAGLRETQYFGPGTRLLVL.